This TCR beta chain is from a study of identical twins. This clonotype was found a few times. MiXCR, run by TCRdb on the 5' RACE reads, gives a single entry per CDR3 protein. This table has 460,000 or so distinct CDR3 sequences, approximately 15% appearing once. The V end was cut by 4 bases, the J end by 2 bases, with 12 bases between. CDR1 and CDR2 from the germline V gene are SGHDN and FVKESK. The CDR3 sequence is 14 residues long. The sample was also reused in another study, on yellow fever vaccine responses in identical twins.

This sequence joins TRBV14 and TRBJ2-7; D unclear. The sequence was obtained from a woman younger than 35 in good health. The sample comprised CD4+ T cells sorted from blood. The DNA for the CDR3 is TGTGCCAGCAGCCTGGAAAGGCCCCCCTACGAGCAGTACTTC. Protein product: CASSLERPPYEQYF.